This is a list of T cell receptor beta chains from one sample in a study of radiation and T cells in renal cell carcinoma. The protocol was immunoSEQ multiplex PCR, while the TCRdb copy is restricted to in-frame clones and leaves out a portion. The sample has some 46,000 clones; about 84% are singletons. The input for sequencing was blood, taken from a patient whose treatment included radiotherapy and nephrectomy. Receptors were obtained from a woman in her 70s with renal cell carcinoma. Each CDR3 is given with its conserved first and last residue. D genes are given only for firm matches. Only some rows state a clone size, as once, few, many or a class for expanded clones.

J | V | size | D | DNA | CDR3
TRBJ1-3 | TRBV19 | few | NA | TGTGCCAGTAGTGCCGACAGGAGCTCTGGAAACACCATATATTTT | CASSADRSSGNTIYF
TRBJ1-1 | TRBV12-5 | NA | TRBD1 | TGTGCTAGTGGCTCCGGGACAGATAACACTGAAGCTTTCTTT | CASGSGTDNTEAFF
TRBJ2-2 | TRBV18 | NA | TRBD1 | TGTGCCAGCTCCCCATCGCCGGGACAGGGGTCTTTAAACACCGGGGAGCTGTTTTTT | CASSPSPGQGSLNTGELFF
TRBJ2-3 | TRBV7-9 | NA | NA | TGTGCCAGCAGCTCCCGGGACTCTTTGCCTGATACGCAGTATTTT | CASSSRDSLPDTQYF
TRBJ2-5 | TRBV4-1 | NA | NA | TGCGCCAGCAGCGTAGGACCAGCCGAAGAGACCCAGTACTTC | CASSVGPAEETQYF
TRBJ1-1 | TRBV10-2 | NA | NA | TGCGCCAGCAGTGAGCAGGGCTCGGGCACTGAAGCTTTCTTT | CASSEQGSGTEAFF
TRBJ2-1 | TRBV5-4 | NA | NA | TGTGCCAGCAACCGCCGGGACCTGGGTTACAATGAGCAGTTCTTC | CASNRRDLGYNEQFF
TRBJ2-5 | TRBV18 | once | NA | TGTGCCAGCTCACCACCAAATGCCAGGGGGGCTCAAGAGACCCAGTACTTC | CASSPPNARGAQETQYF
TRBJ1-1 | TRBV7-8 | medium-sized | NA | TGTGCCAGCAGCTTAGAAGGGGGATTCATGAACACTGAAGCTTTCTTT | CASSLEGGFMNTEAFF
TRBJ1-2 | TRBV5-6 | NA | NA | TGTGCCAGCAGCCGGGAAAGGGTCGGTGGCTACACCTTC | CASSRERVGGYTF
TRBJ1-1 | TRBV6-6 | NA | NA | TGTGCCAGCGGTTATCAGGGGAATAGAGCTTTCTTT | CASGYQGNRAFF
TRBJ2-5 | TRBV5-1 | NA | TRBD2 | TGCGCCAGCAGCCCTGGGACTAGCGGCCAAGAGACCCAGTACTTC | CASSPGTSGQETQYF
TRBJ2-7 | TRBV14 | few | NA | TGTGCCAGCAGCCAAGGAGGGGCCCTCCTAGGAGAGCAGTACTTC | CASSQGGALLGEQYF
TRBJ2-7 | TRBV2 | NA | NA | TGTGCCAGCAGCCAACTAGTCTACGAGCAGTACTTC | CASSQLVYEQYF
TRBJ2-3 | TRBV6-1 | NA | TRBD2 | TGTGCCAGCAGTTCTAGCGGGGGTAGAGATACGCAGTATTTT | CASSSSGGRDTQYF
TRBJ1-2 | TRBV5-4 | NA | NA | TGTGCCAGCAGCTTGGAGCTCACGGTTCGGGGCTACACCTTC | CASSLELTVRGYTF
TRBJ1-2 | TRBV23-1 | few | NA | TGCGCCAGCAGTCAATGGGGCCGGGGAGACTATGGCTACACCTTC | CASSQWGRGDYGYTF
TRBJ2-1 | TRBV7-9 | NA | NA | TGTGCCAGCAGCTGGGGGGACGTCCACAATGAGCAGTTCTTC | CASSWGDVHNEQFF
TRBJ1-2 | TRBV4-1 | NA | TRBD1 | TGCGCCAGCAGCCAAGCCTACAGGGGTAACTATGGCTACACCTTT | CASSQAYRGNYGYTF
TRBJ2-5 | TRBV9 | NA | NA | TGTGCCAGCAGCTTCAGGGCGGGCGCGGAGACCCAGTACTTC | CASSFRAGAETQYF
TRBJ2-5 | TRBV18 | NA | NA | TGTGCCAGCTCACCGAACCAAGAGACCCAGTACTTC | CASSPNQETQYF
TRBJ1-4 | TRBV5-5 | NA | TRBD1 | TGTGCCAGCAGCTCCCCCCAGGGGGCGAGAGATGAAAAACTGTTTTTT | CASSSPQGARDEKLFF
TRBJ1-3 | TRBV4-2 | NA | NA | TGTGCCAGCAGCCAAGACGCCGGAGGTCTCTCTGGAAACACCATATATTTT | CASSQDAGGLSGNTIYF
TRBJ2-7 | TRBV2 | NA | TRBD2 | TGTGCCAGCAGCGACAAGCGGACTAGCTACGAGCAGTACTTC | CASSDKRTSYEQYF
TRBJ2-2 | TRBV5-1 | NA | TRBD2 | TGCGCCAGCAGCTTGGGAGCGGGGGACGTTACCGGGGAGCTGTTTTTT | CASSLGAGDVTGELFF
TRBJ2-7 | TRBV9 | NA | TRBD2 | TGTGCCAGCAGCGTAACAGCGGGAGTTCGGACCTACGAGCAGTACTTC | CASSVTAGVRTYEQYF
TRBJ2-1 | TRBV5-1 | NA | NA | TGCGCCAGCAGCCCCCCGGGACCGTATCAATGGAACAATGAGCAGTTCTTC | CASSPPGPYQWNNEQFF
TRBJ2-7 | TRBV10-1 | NA | NA | TGCGCCAGCAGTGAGTCGAAGGGGACGCAGTACTTC | CASSESKGTQYF
TRBJ1-5 | TRBV2 | NA | NA | TGTGCCAGCAGTGACCCTAGTCAGGGGATACAGCCCCAGCATTTT | CASSDPSQGIQPQHF
TRBJ1-1 | TRBV6-4 | NA | NA | TGTGCCAGCTCGGGGGGCGGTGAAGCTTTCTTT | CASSGGGEAFF
TRBJ1-6 | TRBV30 | NA | NA | TGTGCCTGGACGCGGGACAAGGGCCGCGGTTCACCCCTCCACTTT | CAWTRDKGRGSPLHF
TRBJ2-2 | TRBV5-4 | NA | TRBD1 | TGTGCCAGCAGCTCCGGGACAGTGAACACCGGGGAGCTGTTTTTT | CASSSGTVNTGELFF
TRBJ1-4 | TRBV5-1 | once | NA | TGCGCCAGCACCCGGTACGGGGGAGAAACTAATGAAAAACTGTTTTTT | CASTRYGGETNEKLFF
TRBJ1-5 | TRBV9 | NA | NA | TGTGCCAGCAGCGTAGATCAGGACAGCAATCAGCCCCAGCATTTT | CASSVDQDSNQPQHF
TRBJ2-2 | TRBV14 | NA | NA | TGTGCCAGCAGCCAAGACAGGTACACCGGGGAGCTGTTTTTT | CASSQDRYTGELFF
TRBJ2-5 | TRBV5-1 | NA | TRBD2 | TGCGCCAGCAGCCCGTCCGGGGGGGAGACCCAGTACTTC | CASSPSGGETQYF
TRBJ2-7 | TRBV11-2 | NA | NA | TGTGCCAGCAGCTCTGGGGTCTACGAGCAGTACTTC | CASSSGVYEQYF
TRBJ2-5 | TRBV30 | NA | NA | TGTGCCTGGAGTGTATCGGGGGTCGGGGAGACCCAGTACTTC | CAWSVSGVGETQYF
TRBJ1-1 | TRBV5-8 | NA | NA | TGTGCCAGCAGACCGAACACGCAGGCTGAAGCTTTCTTT | CASRPNTQAEAFF